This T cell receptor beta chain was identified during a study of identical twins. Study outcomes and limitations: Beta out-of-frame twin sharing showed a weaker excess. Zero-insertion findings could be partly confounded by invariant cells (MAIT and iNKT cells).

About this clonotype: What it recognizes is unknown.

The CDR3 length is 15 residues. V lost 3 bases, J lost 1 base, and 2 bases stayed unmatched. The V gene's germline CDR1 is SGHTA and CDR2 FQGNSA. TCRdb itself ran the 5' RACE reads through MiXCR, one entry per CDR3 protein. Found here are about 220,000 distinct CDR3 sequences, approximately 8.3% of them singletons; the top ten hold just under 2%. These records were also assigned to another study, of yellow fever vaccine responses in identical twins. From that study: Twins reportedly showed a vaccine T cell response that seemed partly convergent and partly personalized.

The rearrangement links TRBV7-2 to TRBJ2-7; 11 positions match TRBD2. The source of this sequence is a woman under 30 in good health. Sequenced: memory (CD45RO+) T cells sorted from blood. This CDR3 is CASSLGLAESYEQYF. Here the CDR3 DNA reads TGTGCCAGCAGCTTGGGACTAGCGGAGTCCTACGAGCAGTACTTC.